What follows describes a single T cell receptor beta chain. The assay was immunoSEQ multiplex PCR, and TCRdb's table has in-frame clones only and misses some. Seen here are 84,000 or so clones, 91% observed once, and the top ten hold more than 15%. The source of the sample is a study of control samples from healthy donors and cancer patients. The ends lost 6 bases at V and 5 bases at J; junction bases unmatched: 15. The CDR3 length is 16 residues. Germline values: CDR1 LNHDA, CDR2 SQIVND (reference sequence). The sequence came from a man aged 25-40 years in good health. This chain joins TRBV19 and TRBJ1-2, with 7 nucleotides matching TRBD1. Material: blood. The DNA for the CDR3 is TGTGCCAGTAGGGGGGTACGGGACAGCCACTTTTATGGCTACACCTTC. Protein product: CASRGVRDSHFYGYTF.